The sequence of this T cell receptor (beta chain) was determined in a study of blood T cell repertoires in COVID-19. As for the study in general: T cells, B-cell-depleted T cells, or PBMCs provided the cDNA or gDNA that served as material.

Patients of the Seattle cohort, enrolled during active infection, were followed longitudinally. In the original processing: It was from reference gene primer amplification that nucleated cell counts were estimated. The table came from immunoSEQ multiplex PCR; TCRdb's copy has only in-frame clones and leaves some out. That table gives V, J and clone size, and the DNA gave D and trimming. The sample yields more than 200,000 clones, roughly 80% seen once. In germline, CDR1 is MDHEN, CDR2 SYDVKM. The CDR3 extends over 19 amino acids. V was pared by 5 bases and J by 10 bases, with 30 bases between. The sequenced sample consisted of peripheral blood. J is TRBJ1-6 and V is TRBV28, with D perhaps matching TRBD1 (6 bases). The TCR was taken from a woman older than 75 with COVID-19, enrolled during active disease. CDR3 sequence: CASSAGIDRNLLRYSPLHF. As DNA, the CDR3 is TGTGCCAGCAGTGCTGGTATCGACAGGAACCTCCTAAGATACTCACCCCTCCACTTT.